This T cell receptor (beta chain) was documented in a study of shared clonotypes between healthy human individuals. Study at large: Each donor contributed plates that comprised three CD4 naive, three CD4 memory, two CD8 naive and one CD8 memory.

The data were produced by immunoSEQ multiplex PCR, yet TCRdb's version contains in-frame clones alone and is incomplete. Of about 2.2 million clones listed, about 92% are singletons. Naive CD8 cells lacked CD45RO, underwent positive selection for CCR7 and left out terminally differentiated effector memory CD45RA+ cells. Caucasian adults living in Nashville, Tennessee, provided all samples. Whole-study results and caveats: In general, naive subsets displayed greater estimated richness than memory subsets did. Sorted-subset sequencing was shown by rarefaction to be incomplete despite large depth.

About this clone: Its antigen is still unknown.

V was clipped by 2 bases and J by 8 bases, with 17 bases between them. The germline gives CDR1 SGHRS, CDR2 YFSETQ. CDR3 length: 15 amino acids. The sequencing sample was made of naive CD8+ T cells from PBMCs. The V and J genes are TRBV5-1 and TRBJ2-1, with a possible D match to TRBD2 (6 bases). The TCR originated in a man younger than 35 in good health. Some clones in this sample may be carry-over from other donors' samples. CDR3 bases: TGCGCCAGCAGCTTCAGTACGGGAGCGGGCGATGAGCAGTTCTTC. Its protein is CASSFSTGAGDEQFF. Complete variable domain (other parts from reference TRBV5-1 and TRBJ2-1): KAGVTQTPRYLIKTRGQQVTLSCSPISGHRSVSWYQQTPGQGLQFLFEYFSETQRNKGNFPGRFSGRQFSNSRSEMNVSTLELGDSALYLCASSFSTGAGDEQFFGPGTRLTVL.